This paragraph covers one TCR beta chain sequence. The antigen is not known. Germline V lookup: CDR1 SEHNR, CDR2 FQNEAQ (reference sequence). The CDR3 sequence is 14 residues long. With 5 bases removed from V and 6 bases from J, the gap between germline ends came to 13 bases. The data are from a study of cytomegalovirus exposure and HLA in healthy donors. Overall study findings and caveats: Subsequent analysis found a tendency for first-cohort TCR clusters to co-occur within the 95 to 150 validation repertoires. Some TCR beta chains (over 150 of them) were listed as cytomegalovirus-associated.

The repertoire was sequenced with immunoSEQ multiplex PCR; TCRdb's copy has only in-frame clones and lacks some. This table has about 69,000 clones, 85% to 95% appearing once. It was the roughly 120-subject validation cohort, separate from the 666-subject first cohort, to which the donors belonged. Sequences were obtained from PBMCs. The TCR comes from a woman aged 18-29 years in good health and CMV-seronegative. The rearrangement links TRBV7-9 to TRBJ2-2; possible D gene TRBD2, 6 bases. The CDR3 nucleotides read TGTGCCAGCAGCCGGACTCTAGCGCCCGGGGAGCTGTTTTTT. It specifies CASSRTLAPGELFF.